Below, 8 T cell receptor beta chains from the same sample are listed, as sequenced in a study of cytomegalovirus exposure and HLA in healthy donors. The PCR contained 60 Vbeta and 13 Jbeta primers. Measured with immunoSEQ multiplex PCR; TCRdb has only the in-frame clones, and not every one. The table records around 100,000 clones, 70% to 80% of them present only once. Sequenced material: PBMCs. Source of these receptors: a woman in her 40s in good health and CMV-seronegative.

The V call is TRBV10-3, the J call TRBJ2-7; 11 nucleotides align to TRBD2. Germline lookup yields CDR1 ENHRY and CDR2 SYGVKD. V gave up 4 bases and J gave up 0 bases; unmatched junction bases: 5. This CDR3 has 16 amino acids. Here the CDR3 reads CAISGGLAESSYEQYF. The DNA for the CDR3 is TGTGCCATCAGTGGGGGACTAGCGGAGAGCTCCTACGAGCAGTACTTC.

The chain has TRBV29-1 and TRBJ1-2, with D uncertain. The V end lost 3 bases, the J end lost 0 bases, and 8 bases lay between the germline ends. Germline V CDR1 and CDR2: SQVTM, ANQGSEA. There are 13 residues in the CDR3. The CDR3: CSVERATNYGYTF. The CDR3 region has the DNA TGCAGCGTTGAGCGAGCGACTAACTATGGCTACACCTTC. Full variable domain (remainder filled in from reference TRBV29-1 and TRBJ1-2): SAVISQKPSRDICQRGTSLTIQCQVDSQVTMMFWYRQQPGQSLTLIATANQGSEATYESGFVIDKFPISRPNLTFSTLTVSNMSPEDSSIYLCSVERATNYGYTFGSGTRLTVV.

J is TRBJ2-7 and V is TRBV25-1, with TRBD1 matching 8 bases. Germline values: CDR1 MGHDK, CDR2 SYGVNS. The CDR3 covers 14 residues. V gave up 6 bases and J gave up 4 bases; unmatched junction bases: 8. CDR3 sequence reads: CASRAGQGKYEQYF. In DNA form, the CDR3 reads TGTGCCAGCAGGGCAGGACAGGGAAAGTACGAGCAGTACTTC.

The rearrangement joins TRBV5-4 to TRBJ1-6, with TRBD1 as a possible D gene (6 bases). Germline CDR1 SGHNT, CDR2 YYREEE (reference sequence). The CDR3 consists of 15 residues. V was cut by 0 bases and J by 6 bases, with 10 bases left in between. The CDR3, as DNA: TGTGCCAGCAGCTTGGCCAGGGGTGGTAATTCACCCCTCCACTTT. This codes for CASSLARGGNSPLHF.

This CDR3 reads CASSEERDRARPAFF. CDR3 bases: TGTGCCAGCAGTGAAGAAAGGGACAGGGCTCGCCCAGCTTTCTTT. The chain employs TRBV2 and TRBJ1-1; 9 bases are a match to TRBD1. The trim removed 1 base at V and 10 bases at J, leaving 10 bases unmatched. Germline loops: CDR1 SNHLY, CDR2 FYNNEI. There are 15 residues in the CDR3.

The chain employs TRBV5-1 and TRBJ2-1; 10 bases match TRBD2. Germline CDR1 reads SGHRS; CDR2 reads YFSETQ. This CDR3 contains 15 residues. V shed 6 bases and J 6 bases; nucleotides not matched to a gene: 9. The CDR3 DNA reads as TGCGCCAGCACCCGCAAGCGGGAGGGCTCCAATGAGCAGTTCTTC. Encoded protein: CASTRKREGSNEQFF.

The chain has TRBV19 and TRBJ2-5; the D is unclear. The V and J ends lost 5 bases and 7 bases respectively, with 8 bases between them. The germline CDR1 and CDR2 sequences are LNHDA and SQIVND (reference sequence). This CDR3 comprises 11 residues. CDR3: CASSPGSTQYF. For the CDR3, the DNA is TGTGCCAGTAGTCCAGGCTCGACCCAGTACTTC. Filled out from reference TRBV19 and TRBJ2-5, the complete variable domain reads DGGITQSPKYLFRKEGQNVTLSCEQNLNHDAMYWYRQDPGQGLRLIYYSQIVNDFQKGDIAEGYSVSREKKESFPLTVTSAQKNPTAFYLCASSPGSTQYFGPGTRLLVL.

The rearrangement joins TRBV7-2 to TRBJ2-7; D might be TRBD1 (5 bases). This CDR3 comprises 17 residues. Germline CDR1 is SGHTA and CDR2 is FQGNSA. Trimming cost V 4 bases and J 9 bases, with 28 bases left between them. The CDR3 is CASSSLSGADLRRGQYF. In DNA, the CDR3 is TGTGCCAGCAGCTCCCTTTCCGGCGCCGATCTACGAAGGGGGCAGTACTTC.